This record looks at one T cell receptor (beta chain) sequence and its context. This study enrolled people aged about 18 to 100 from around 26 US geographic areas. Methods used by the authors: Amplification from reference gene primers served as the basis for estimated nucleated cell counts. Using immunoSEQ multiplex PCR, the repertoire was profiled, and TCRdb retains in-frame clones only, with some absent. V, J and clone size reflect that table, while D and trimming were determined from the DNA. Of around 420,000 clones listed, 88% are singletons. The CDR3 totals 15 residues. With 3 bases clipped from V and 1 base from J, the junction kept 3 bases outside the gene matches. Germline CDR1 SGHRS, CDR2 YFSETQ. The sample is drawn from a study of blood T cell repertoires in COVID-19. Study as a whole: Whether acute or convalescent, the COVID-19 samples came from the United States, Italy and Spain. The analysed material was cDNA or gDNA that came from T cells, B-cell-depleted T cells, or PBMCs.

Source material: PBMCs or T cells enriched from blood (not recorded which). The clonotype was recovered from a woman between 40 and 50 years old with acute COVID-19. The chain recombines TRBV5-1 with TRBJ1-5, with TRBD1 identical over 8 bases. The CDR3 DNA follows: TGCGCCAGCAGCTCCACAGGGGGGAGCAATCAGCCCCAGCATTTT. Its protein is CASSSTGGSNQPQHF.